These T cell receptor beta chains were read from a single sample in a study of metastatic and nonmetastatic thyroid tumors. Using MiXCR, TCRdb reanalyzed the PCR reads. The profile shows some 60,000 clones, just under 30% of them singletons. Material for sequencing was blood. These receptors were obtained from a female donor with papillary thyroid cancer or a benign thyroid nodule (not recorded which). Some clones in this sample may be carry-over from other donors' samples. CDR3s include the opening cysteine and the closing phenylalanine or tryptophan. The D gene is left open where the match is weak. Clone size, where shown, is once, few, many, or a class for clones that have expanded.

>TRBV10-3|TRBJ1-2|-|-
CAISAQVSDYGYTF
TGTGCCATCAGCGCTCAGGTCTCGGACTATGGCTACACCTTC
>TRBV6-2/TRBV6-3|TRBJ1-3|-|-
CASELGGSGNTIYF
TGTGCCAGTGAACTGGGGGGCTCTGGAAACACCATATATTTT
>TRBV30|TRBJ1-3|once|-
CAWDPHSIPGNTIYF
TGTGCCTGGGATCCCCATTCGATTCCTGGAAACACCATATATTTT
>TRBV27|TRBJ2-1|-|-
CASSPQGGGSNEQFF
TGTGCCAGCAGTCCCCAGGGTGGTGGAAGTAATGAGCAGTTCTTC
>TRBV6-2/TRBV6-3|TRBJ2-1|few|TRBD2
CASRRLARGSYNEQFF
TGTGCCAGCAGGAGACTAGCGCGCGGCTCCTACAATGAGCAGTTCTTC
>TRBV20-1|TRBJ1-2|-|TRBD1
CSATGQGGYGYTF
TGCAGTGCCACCGGCCAGGGGGGCTATGGCTACACCTTC
>TRBV12-3/TRBV12-4|TRBJ2-1|-|-
CASSLTYEQFF
TGTGCCAGCAGTTTGACGTATGAGCAGTTCTTC
>TRBV19|TRBJ1-4|few|-
CASSITGSNEKLFF
TGTGCCAGTAGTATTACGGGATCTAATGAAAAACTGTTTTTT
>TRBV7-8|TRBJ2-1|-|-
CASSLMSGYNEQFF
TGTGCCAGCAGCTTGATGTCGGGATACAATGAGCAGTTCTTC
>TRBV20-1|TRBJ2-1|-|-
CSANRDYNEQFF
TGCAGTGCTAATCGAGACTACAATGAGCAGTTCTTC
>TRBV3-1|TRBJ2-1|-|-
CASSQGLGTAYNEQFF
TGTGCCAGCAGCCAAGGGTTAGGCACCGCCTACAATGAGCAGTTCTTC
>TRBV6-2/TRBV6-3|TRBJ2-5|few|-
CASSIEAQTQYF
TGTGCCAGCAGTATAGAGGCGCAGACCCAGTACTTC
>TRBV12-3/TRBV12-4|TRBJ1-6|-|-
CASSPRRGITPLHF
TGTGCCAGCAGTCCTCGGAGGGGGATTACACCCCTCCACTTT
>TRBV20-1|TRBJ2-7|many|TRBD2
CSATRLAGGYEQYF
TGCAGTGCTACAAGACTAGCGGGAGGGTACGAGCAGTACTTC
>TRBV2|TRBJ2-7|few|-
CASRKRFGSYEQYF
TGTGCCAGCAGGAAAAGATTTGGCTCCTACGAGCAGTACTTC
>TRBV4-3|TRBJ1-1|many|-
CASSLGRYLNTEAFF
TGCGCCAGCAGCCTCGGCAGGTACTTGAACACTGAAGCTTTCTTT
>TRBV28|TRBJ2-7|few|TRBD1
CASSCADRGKVYEQYF
TGTGCCAGCAGTTGTGCTGACAGGGGGAAGGTTTACGAGCAGTACTTC